This entry features one T cell receptor (beta chain) sequence. Its target is not known. Those with chemo-refractory metastatic non-small-cell lung cancer were treated with focal radiation combined with CTLA-4 blockade using ipilimumab. Sequencing used immunoSEQ multiplex PCR; TCRdb keeps in-frame clones, though not all of them. The table includes approximately 40,000 clones, 60% to 75% detected once. The data stem from a study of radiotherapy plus CTLA-4 blockade in lung cancer. Whole-study findings and limits: Blood saw expansion of tumor-derived TCR clones after radiotherapy plus ipilimumab.

V shed 1 base, J shed 2 bases, and the junction held 16 bases outside the gene matches. The CDR3 covers 19 residues. Germline values: CDR1 SGHDN, CDR2 FVKESK. The chain couples TRBV14 to TRBJ2-7; the match to TRBD2 covers 8 bases. The receptor was isolated from a human donor with non-small cell lung cancer who had stable disease on radiotherapy plus ipilimumab. Sequenced material: peripheral blood, taken from a patient treated with radiotherapy plus ipilimumab. CDR3 sequence (DNA): TGTGCCAGCAGCCAAGTCAGGTCCAGACCGGGGGGGTTCCCCTACGAGCAGTACTTC. Translated: CASSQVRSRPGGFPYEQYF. The entire variable domain, with the rest obtained from reference TRBV14 and TRBJ2-7, is as follows: EAGVTQFPSHSVIEKGQTVTLRCDPISGHDNLYWYRRVMGKEIKFLLHFVKESKQDESGMPNNRFLAERTGGTYSTLKVQPAELEDSGVYFCASSQVRSRPGGFPYEQYFGPGTRLTVT.